Following are 23 T cell receptor beta chains from one sample sequenced in a study of T cell repertoires in cytomegalovirus infection. From the reads, TCRdb called clonotypes with MiXCR, one entry per CDR3 protein. The table has 700,000 to 950,000 distinct CDR3 sequences, about 33% seen once. No cognate antigen is known for these TCRs. The sequencing used cultured CD8+ T cells from PBMCs, collected from culture after CMV antigen stimulation. Receptor source: a human donor in good health (CMV status not recorded). Some clones in this sample may be carry-over from other donors' samples.

This clonotype has more than one count but fewer than ten. This chain connects TRBV7-9 to TRBJ2-1; TRBD1 agrees at 11 bases. Germline values: CDR1 SEHNR, CDR2 FQNEAQ (reference sequence). V dropped 9 bases and J dropped 8; count of bases not matched to a gene: 6. CDR3 size: 13 residues. CDR3 in DNA: TGTGCCAGAGGGACAGGGGGTTACGATGAGCAGTTCTTC. This gives the protein CARGTGGYDEQFF. Full variable domain (missing parts from reference TRBV7-9 and TRBJ2-1): DTGVSQNPRHKITKRGQNVTFRCDPISEHNRLYWYRQTLGQGPEFLTYFQNEAQLEKSRLLSDRFSAERPKGSFSTLEIQRTEQGDSAMYLCARGTGGYDEQFFGPGTRLTVL.

This clonotype was observed a handful of times. The J gene is TRBJ2-3, the V gene TRBV6-1; D is uncertain. CDR1 MNHNS and CDR2 SASEGT come from the germline V gene. The V gene lost 4 bases and the J gene lost 1 base, with 9 bases spanning the gap. This CDR3 is 14 amino acids long. The CDR3 protein is CASSGRGGTDTQYF. As DNA, the CDR3 is TGTGCCAGCAGTGGCCGCGGAGGCACAGATACGCAGTATTTT.

The CDR3 protein is CASSVLAGGGETQYF. CDR3 nucleotide sequence: TGTGCCAGCAGCGTCCTCGCGGGGGGTGGGGAGACCCAGTACTTC. The chain is built from TRBV7-9 and TRBJ2-5; TRBD2 matches 8 bases. Germline CDR1 is SEHNR and CDR2 is FQNEAQ (reference sequence). Trimming cost V 5 bases and J 5 bases; bases outside gene matches: 10. The CDR3 spans 15 residues.

This clonotype has ten or more counts. V usage is TRBV11-2 and J usage is TRBJ2-3; 9 nucleotides match TRBD2. The CDR3 extends over 16 amino acids. V shed 3 bases, J shed 4 bases, and the junction held 8 bases outside the gene matches. CDR1 is SGHAT and CDR2 is FQNNGV in the germline V gene. CDR3: CASSLWRRGGSDTQYF. The DNA of the CDR3 is TGTGCCAGCAGCTTGTGGCGGCGGGGGGGCTCAGATACGCAGTATTTT.

The chain recombines TRBV7-6 with TRBJ1-2; the match to TRBD1 covers 7 bases. From germline, CDR1 is SGHVS and CDR2 FNYEAQ. V dropped 5 bases and J dropped 7; count of bases not matched to a gene: 7. This CDR3 contains 13 residues. This CDR3 reads CASSPQGEPGYTF. The DNA of the CDR3 is TGTGCCAGCAGCCCCCAGGGGGAGCCTGGCTACACCTTC.

This clonotype has only a few counts. V is TRBV7-9 and J is TRBJ1-3; 7 positions match TRBD1. V shed 3 bases and J 3 bases; nucleotides not matched to a gene: 11. Germline loops: CDR1 SEHNR, CDR2 FQNEAQ (reference sequence). The CDR3 runs to 17 residues. CDR3 sequence reads: CASSFSRQGFFGNTIYF. The DNA for the CDR3 is TGTGCCAGCAGCTTCTCTCGACAGGGCTTTTTTGGAAACACCATATATTTT.

The rearrangement uses TRBV12-5 and TRBJ2-4; TRBD2 aligns across 7 bases. CDR1 LGHNT and CDR2 FRNRAP come from the germline V gene. Trimming at V came to 3 bases and at J to 0 bases, leaving 17 bases not matched to a gene. This CDR3 is built from 20 residues. CDR3 region: CASGFPIPGGGFLAKNIQYF. In DNA form, the CDR3 reads TGTGCTAGTGGTTTTCCAATCCCTGGGGGGGGATTCCTAGCCAAAAACATTCAGTACTTC.

A few counts support this clonotype. The V gene is TRBV7-9, the J gene TRBJ1-1, with 7 bases fitting TRBD1. J lost 1 base, V lost 4 bases, and 6 bases had no gene match. The CDR3 extends over 15 amino acids. The germline V gene encodes CDR1 SEHNR and CDR2 FQNEAQ (reference sequence). In nucleotides, the CDR3 is TGTGCCAGCAGCTCAGGGGGGGCCCAGAACACTGAAGCTTTCTTT. It yields the protein CASSSGGAQNTEAFF.

This clonotype came up many times. The chain joins TRBV7-9 to TRBJ2-2, with D perhaps matching TRBD2 (6 bases). From germline, CDR1 is SEHNR and CDR2 FQNEAQ (reference sequence). V was clipped by 0 bases and J by 13 bases, with 9 bases between them. The CDR3 has 12 residues. The CDR3 sequence: CASSLATAGLFF. For the CDR3, the DNA is TGTGCCAGCAGCTTAGCCACAGCGGGGCTGTTTTTT.

This clonotype was seen more than once but under ten times. The chain carries TRBV6-2 or TRBV6-3 and TRBJ2-6; tentatively, D is TRBD2 (6 bases). Trimming cost V 6 bases and J 1 base, with 10 bases left between them. The CDR3 spans 15 residues. CDR1 and CDR2 from the germline V gene are MNHEY and SVGEGT. For the CDR3, the DNA is TGTGCCAGCAGGAGCGGGTATTCTGGGGCCAACGTCCTGACTTTC. Protein sequence: CASRSGYSGANVLTF.

CDR3 coding DNA: TGTGCCAGCAGTTACTCTTCGAAGACTAGCGGTCCATCCTACGAGCAGTACGTC. It specifies CASSYSSKTSGPSYEQYV. The rearrangement links TRBV6-2 or TRBV6-3 to TRBJ2-7, with 9 bases that match TRBD2. This CDR3 has 18 amino acids. The germline V gene has CDR1 MNHEY and CDR2 SVGEGT. The V gene end was trimmed by 0 bases and the J gene end by 1 base; junction bases not matched to a gene: 10.

V gene TRBV7-6 combines with J gene TRBJ2-5; 8 bases fit TRBD2. The J segment lost 3 bases and the V segment lost 5 bases, leaving 5 bases of the junction unmatched. This CDR3 region has 14 residues. CDR1 SGHVS and CDR2 FNYEAQ come from the germline V gene. CDR3 bases: TGTGCCAGCAGCCCGGGACTAGTAAAAGAGACCCAGTACTTC. It codes for CASSPGLVKETQYF.

The chain couples TRBV4-1 to TRBJ1-2; D might be TRBD1 (6 bases). The ends were cut back, 0 bases at V and 4 bases at J, with 12 bases in the middle. Germline CDR1 is MGHRA and CDR2 is YSYEKL. The CDR3 consists of 15 residues. This chain's CDR3 is CASSQDKGVVYGYTF. The DNA of the CDR3 is TGCGCCAGCAGCCAAGATAAGGGGGTGGTCTATGGCTACACCTTC.

Only a few counts were recorded for this clonotype. The chain employs TRBV6-5 and TRBJ2-5; either TRBD1 or TRBD2 may supply D (6 bases each). The germline V gene has CDR1 MNHEY and CDR2 SVGAGI. The CDR3 runs 14 residues. Trimming cost V 2 bases and J 1 base, with 8 bases left between them. The CDR3 DNA sequence: TGTGCCAGCAGTTACGGGGGGCGCCAAGAGACCCAGTACTTC. Amino acids: CASSYGGRQETQYF.

This clonotype was counted between two and nine times. The chain uses TRBV2 and TRBJ2-3; D is perhaps TRBD2 (7 bases). The germline CDR1 and CDR2 sequences are SNHLY and FYNNEI. V lost 3 bases to trimming and J lost 1 base, with 11 bases between them. The CDR3 contains 15 residues. CDR3 DNA: TGTGCCAGCAGTGATCCCGGGGGGCGCACAGATACGCAGTATTTT. It codes for CASSDPGGRTDTQYF.

This clonotype was recorded a few times. The CDR3 spells CASSLGGPGHSNSPLHF. The CDR3 coding sequence is TGTGCCAGCAGCTTAGGAGGGCCGGGACATTCGAATTCACCCCTCCACTTT. V is TRBV7-9 and J is TRBJ1-6; the D gene is possibly TRBD1 (6 bases). The CDR3 sequence is 17 residues long. V was cut by 1 base and J by 7 bases, with 17 bases left in between. Germline CDR1 and CDR2: SEHNR and FQNEAQ (reference sequence).

This clonotype showed up just a few times. The V gene is TRBV12-3 or TRBV12-4, the J gene TRBJ2-3, with TRBD2 matching 12 bases. The CDR3 is 16 amino acids. V trimming: 3 bases; J trimming: 2 bases; junction bases outside the gene matches: 3. The CDR3 DNA reads TGTGCCAGCAGTTTGCTAGCGGGGGGGCCCACAGATACGCAGTATTTT. Translated, it gives CASSLLAGGPTDTQYF.

The chain is built from TRBV15 and TRBJ2-7, with TRBD1 identical over 8 bases. CDR3 size: 14 residues. Trimming took 5 bases from V and 3 from J; bases not matched to a gene: 6. The germline V gene encodes CDR1 LNHNV and CDR2 YYDKDF (reference sequence). This CDR3 reads CATSERTGNYEQYV. The CDR3, as DNA: TGTGCCACCAGCGAAAGGACAGGGAACTACGAGCAGTACGTC.

This clonotype was found a few times. The gene calls are TRBV10-3 and TRBJ1-3; D remains unclear. CDR3 length equals 14 residues. The V end lost 2 bases, the J end lost 2 bases, and 7 bases lay between the germline ends. Germline CDR1 and CDR2: ENHRY and SYGVKD. CDR3 DNA sequence: TGTGCCATCAGTGAGGCTGGGCCTGGAAACACCATATATTTT. It specifies CAISEAGPGNTIYF.

The chain links TRBV6-5 to TRBJ1-1; 12 nucleotides agree with TRBD1. Germline-derived CDR1 and CDR2 are MNHEY and SVGAGI. The length of the CDR3 is 15 residues. Trimming removed 2 bases from V and 6 bases from J; junction bases left unmatched: 4. The CDR3 loop reads CASSYGTGGISEAFF. DNA of the CDR3: TGTGCCAGCAGTTACGGGACAGGGGGCATATCTGAAGCTTTCTTT.

The chain is built from TRBV4-3 and TRBJ2-3; D may match TRBD1 or TRBD2 (5 bases each). The CDR3 contains 14 residues. Germline values: CDR1 LGHNA, CDR2 YSLEER. V was pared by 6 bases and J by 5 bases, with 15 bases between. CDR3 coding DNA: TGCGCCAGCAGTTCAGTACTAGGGGTAGATACGCAGTATTTT. Its protein product is CASSSVLGVDTQYF.

The gene calls are TRBV6-8 and TRBJ2-1, with D perhaps matching TRBD2 (6 bases). This CDR3 is 16 amino acids long. Trimming removed 6 bases at V and 7 bases at J, with 22 bases between. The germline gives CDR1 MNHGY, CDR2 SAAAGT. CDR3 residues: CASSHGPRSGGNEQFF. CDR3 sequence (DNA): TGTGCCAGCAGCCACGGGCCGCGGTCAGGAGGGAATGAGCAGTTCTTC.

This clonotype was observed a handful of times. The chain has TRBV7-9 and TRBJ2-7; possible D gene TRBD1, 6 bases. CDR1 is SEHNR and CDR2 is FQNEAQ in the germline V gene (reference sequence). The CDR3 loop spans 12 amino acids. Trimming cost V 4 bases and J 5 bases, with 9 bases left between them. CDR3 sequence: CASSSTGHEQYV. As DNA, the CDR3 is TGTGCCAGCAGCTCGACAGGCCACGAGCAGTACGTC.